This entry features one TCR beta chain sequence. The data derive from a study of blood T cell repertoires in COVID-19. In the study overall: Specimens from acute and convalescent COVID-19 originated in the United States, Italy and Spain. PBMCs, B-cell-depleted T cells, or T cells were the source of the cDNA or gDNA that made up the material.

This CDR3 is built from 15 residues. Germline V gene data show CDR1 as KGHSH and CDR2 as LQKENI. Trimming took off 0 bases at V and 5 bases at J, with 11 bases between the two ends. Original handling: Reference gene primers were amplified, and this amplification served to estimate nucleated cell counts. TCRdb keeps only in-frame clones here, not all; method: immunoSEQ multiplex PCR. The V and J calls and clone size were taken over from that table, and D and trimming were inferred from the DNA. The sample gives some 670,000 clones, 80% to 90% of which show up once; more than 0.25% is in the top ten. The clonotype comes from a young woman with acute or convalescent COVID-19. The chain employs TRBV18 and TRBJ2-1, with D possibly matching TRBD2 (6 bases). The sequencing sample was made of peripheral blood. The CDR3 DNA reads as TGTGCCAGCTCACCACCGATTCGCGGGGACAATGAGCAGTTCTTC. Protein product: CASSPPIRGDNEQFF.